The 11 T cell receptor beta chains below all came from one sample that was sequenced in a study of blood T cell repertoires in COVID-19. The method was immunoSEQ multiplex PCR; TCRdb's version includes in-frame clones alone and lacks a portion of them. The profile covers 250,000 to 300,000 clones, with roughly 89% appearing a single time and approximately 2.2% taken by the ten largest. The sequencing input was peripheral blood. These TCRs come from a man aged 45-65 years with acute or convalescent COVID-19.

The chain uses TRBV6-5 and TRBJ2-2, with D uncertain. This CDR3 spans 15 amino acids. Germline assignment: CDR1 MNHEY and CDR2 SVGAGI. V lost 0 bases to trimming and J lost 1 base, with 6 bases between them. The CDR3 bases are TGTGCCAGCAGTTACTCCCTAGGGAACACCGGGGAGCTGTTTTTT. Protein: CASSYSLGNTGELFF.

The chain uses TRBV6-5 and TRBJ1-1, with TRBD1 matching over 8 bases. V lost 8 bases, J lost 0 bases, and 5 bases stayed unmatched. Germline loops: CDR1 MNHEY, CDR2 SVGAGI. The CDR3 totals 14 residues. CDR3 in DNA: TGTGCCAGCGGGGGGACAGGCATGAACACTGAAGCTTTCTTT. Its protein is CASGGTGMNTEAFF.

This chain connects TRBV7-9 to TRBJ1-1; no reliable D call. There are 12 residues in the CDR3. V shed 10 bases and J shed 0 bases, with 9 bases lying between them. Germline CDR1 SEHNR, CDR2 FQNEAQ (reference sequence). The CDR3 protein is CATDTMNTEAFF. The CDR3, as DNA: TGTGCCACCGACACCATGAACACTGAAGCTTTCTTT.

V is TRBV6-5 and J is TRBJ1-2, with a weak D call TRBD1 (6 bases). Trimming stripped 0 bases from V and 4 bases from J, with 12 bases between. This CDR3 has 15 amino acids. CDR1 is MNHEY, CDR2 SVGAGI, per germline. CDR3 DNA: TGTGCCAGCAGTTACTCGCCGACAGGCAGCTATGGCTACACCTTC. Translation: CASSYSPTGSYGYTF.

This sequence joins TRBV19 and TRBJ2-7; D is unclear. Germline CDR1 LNHDA, CDR2 SQIVND (reference sequence). Trimming took 6 bases from V and 0 from J, leaving 9 bases between them. The CDR3 is 13 residues long. The CDR3 DNA reads TGTGCCAGTAGAGACTTCTCCTCCTACGAGCAGTACTTC. Translation: CASRDFSSYEQYF.

CDR3 nucleotides: TGTGCCAGCAGTCCACGTAGGGGACAGGGGGGCTATGGCTACACCTTC. Amino acids: CASSPRRGQGGYGYTF. The rearrangement joins TRBV6-6 to TRBJ1-2; 11 nucleotides align to TRBD1. After removal of 5 bases from V and 4 bases from J, the junction contained 9 bases not matched to a gene. Germline loops: CDR1 MNHNY, CDR2 SVGAGI (reference sequence). CDR3 length equals 16 residues.

CDR3 protein: CATQGAGELFF. The DNA of the CDR3 is TGTGCCACCCAAGGGGCCGGGGAGCTGTTTTTT. The V gene is TRBV3-1 (or the pseudogene TRBV3-2), the J gene TRBJ2-2, with D perhaps matching TRBD1 (5 bases). Germline V gene sequence: CDR1 LGHDT, CDR2 YNNKEL (reference sequence). V gave up 10 bases and J gave up 6 bases, with 9 bases separating them. The CDR3 consists of 11 residues.

The V and J genes are TRBV19 and TRBJ2-1; TRBD1 aligns across 8 bases. Germline V CDR1 and CDR2: LNHDA, SQIVND (reference sequence). The length of the CDR3 is 13 residues. Trimming took 9 bases from V and 5 from J; bases not matched to a gene: 6. This CDR3 is CASRQGTHNEQFF. Written as DNA, the CDR3 is TGTGCCAGCCGACAGGGGACCCACAATGAGCAGTTCTTC.

The rearrangement joins TRBV5-1 to TRBJ2-5; D not certain. The germline V gene has CDR1 SGHRS and CDR2 YFSETQ. The CDR3 has 13 residues. V lost 4 bases and J lost 5, with 12 bases in between. CDR3 DNA sequence: TGCGCCAGCAGCCCAGATAGCCGTGAGACCCAGTACTTC. Its protein product is CASSPDSRETQYF.

The chain uses TRBV9 and TRBJ1-4; 8 bases are shared with TRBD1. With V trimmed by 3 bases and J by 5 bases, 6 bases remained unmatched. CDR1 SGDLS and CDR2 YYNGEE come from the germline V gene. The CDR3 covers 15 residues. This chain's CDR3 is CASSDRTGINEKLFF. The CDR3, as DNA: TGTGCCAGCAGCGACAGGACAGGGATCAATGAAAAACTGTTTTTT.

The genes are TRBV30 and TRBJ1-3; a weak D match, TRBD1 (5 bases). CDR1 is GTSNPN, CDR2 SVGIG, per germline (reference sequence). Trimming took off 5 bases at V and 2 bases at J, with 13 bases between the two ends. The CDR3 is made up of 14 amino acids. The CDR3: CAWAPGVAGNTIYF. The CDR3 bases are TGTGCCTGGGCTCCGGGGGTGGCTGGAAACACCATATATTTT.